This is a list of T cell receptor beta chains from one sample in a study of blood T cell repertoires in COVID-19. Here immunoSEQ multiplex PCR was the method, and the copy in TCRdb shows in-frame clones only, minus some. Of about 210,000 clones listed, 81% are singletons. What was sequenced was PBMCs or T cells enriched from blood (not recorded which). The receptors here all came from a woman in her 50s with acute COVID-19. The CDR3 runs from the conserved cysteine through the conserved F or W. A D gene is named only where the DNA matches it firmly. Only some rows state a clone size, as once, few, many or a class for expanded clones.

CDR3: CASSPLGLAGFGELFF; DNA: TGTGCCAGCAGCCCCCTGGGACTAGCGGGCTTCGGGGAGCTGTTTTTT; V: TRBV6-2/TRBV6-3; J: TRBJ2-2; D: TRBD2; size: few
CDR3: CASSQDLWTYYNSPLHF; DNA: TGTGCCAGCAGCCAAGATCTGTGGACTTACTATAATTCACCCCTCCACTTT; V: TRBV3-1/TRBV3-2; J: TRBJ1-6; D: .; size: .
CDR3: CASSLALAGNTGELFF; DNA: TGCGCCAGCAGCTTGGCCCTAGCGGGAAACACCGGGGAGCTGTTTTTT; V: TRBV5-1; J: TRBJ2-2; D: TRBD2; size: .
CDR3: CATSRGFAGTGLF; DNA: TGTGCCACCAGCAGAGGCTTTGCCGGGACAGGACTTTTT; V: TRBV15; J: TRBJ2-3; D: TRBD1; size: once
CDR3: CASSILGQGDTEAFF; DNA: TGTGCCAGTAGTATATTGGGACAGGGGGACACTGAAGCTTTCTTT; V: TRBV19; J: TRBJ1-1; D: TRBD1; size: .
CDR3: CASSLVGQGRDGYTF; DNA: TGTGCCAGCAGCTTAGTGGGGCAGGGAAGGGATGGCTACACCTTC; V: TRBV7-2; J: TRBJ1-2; D: .; size: few
CDR3: CASSLHSQETQYF; DNA: TGCGCCAGCAGCTTGCACAGTCAAGAGACCCAGTACTTC; V: TRBV5-1; J: TRBJ2-5; D: .; size: .
CDR3: CASSLAVTSRTYEQYF; DNA: TGCGCCAGCAGCTTGGCGGTTACTAGCAGAACCTACGAGCAGTACTTC; V: TRBV5-1; J: TRBJ2-7; D: .; size: .
CDR3: CASSLDSNYGYTF; DNA: TGTGCCAGCAGCTTGGACTCAAACTATGGCTACACCTTC; V: TRBV7-3; J: TRBJ1-2; D: .; size: .
CDR3: CASIIASTGVYSNQPQHF; DNA: TGTGCCAGCATAATAGCTTCGACAGGGGTTTATAGCAATCAGCCCCAGCATTTT; V: TRBV27; J: TRBJ1-5; D: TRBD1; size: .
CDR3: CASSLSREVNTEAFF; DNA: TGTGCCAGCAGCTTATCGAGGGAAGTGAACACTGAAGCTTTCTTT; V: TRBV7-2; J: TRBJ1-1; D: .; size: .
CDR3: CASSPAPGQGGQPQHF; DNA: TGTGCCAGCAGCCCAGCTCCGGGACAAGGGGGTCAGCCCCAGCATTTT; V: TRBV2; J: TRBJ1-5; D: .; size: .
CDR3: CASSVATSGTQETQYF; DNA: TGTGCCAGCAGCGTAGCTACCTCGGGAACCCAAGAGACCCAGTACTTC; V: TRBV9; J: TRBJ2-5; D: .; size: few
CDR3: CASKFTRQGDGYTF; DNA: TGTGCCAGCAAATTTACCCGCCAGGGGGACGGCTACACCTTC; V: TRBV28; J: TRBJ1-2; D: TRBD1; size: once
CDR3: CASSQGQEAGSYNSPLHF; DNA: TGCGCCAGCAGCCAGGGACAGGAGGCAGGGTCCTATAATTCACCCCTCCACTTT; V: TRBV4-1; J: TRBJ1-6; D: TRBD1; size: once
CDR3: CASSQNSAQETQYF; DNA: TGCGCCAGCAGCCAGAATAGCGCGCAAGAGACCCAGTACTTC; V: TRBV4-3; J: TRBJ2-5; D: .; size: once
CDR3: CASSPRLGNTGELFF; DNA: TGCGCCAGCAGCCCTAGGTTGGGGAACACCGGGGAGCTGTTTTTT; V: TRBV5-1; J: TRBJ2-2; D: .; size: few
CDR3: CASSPPATGNEQFF; DNA: TGTGCCAGCTCACCACCGGCTACGGGCAATGAGCAGTTCTTC; V: TRBV18; J: TRBJ2-1; D: .; size: .
CDR3: CASHSIDGSYEQYF; DNA: TGTGCCAGCCACTCGATCGATGGCTCCTACGAGCAGTACTTC; V: TRBV21-1; J: TRBJ2-7; D: .; size: .
CDR3: CASSQDVAGGDTGELFF; DNA: TGTGCCAGCAGCCAAGATGTCGCAGGGGGAGACACCGGGGAGCTGTTTTTT; V: TRBV3-1/TRBV3-2; J: TRBJ2-2; D: TRBD1; size: .
CDR3: CASAVLPGTQTEAFF; DNA: TGTGCCAGCGCGGTATTACCGGGGACACAAACTGAAGCTTTCTTT; V: TRBV6-4; J: TRBJ1-1; D: .; size: .
CDR3: CASSYGTGSSYEQYF; DNA: TGTGCCAGCAGTTACGGGACAGGGAGCTCCTACGAGCAGTACTTC; V: TRBV6-5; J: TRBJ2-7; D: TRBD1; size: .
CDR3: CSVKPREDNEQFF; DNA: TGCAGCGTAAAGCCCAGGGAGGACAATGAGCAGTTCTTC; V: TRBV29-1; J: TRBJ2-1; D: .; size: .
CDR3: CASSPYRGQHEQYF; DNA: TGTGCCAGCTCACCGTACAGGGGGCAACACGAGCAGTACTTC; V: TRBV18; J: TRBJ2-7; D: TRBD1; size: .
CDR3: CAWSVSGTGPETQYF; DNA: TGTGCCTGGAGTGTGAGCGGGACAGGCCCAGAGACCCAGTACTTC; V: TRBV30; J: TRBJ2-5; D: .; size: .
CDR3: CASSLQPTSGGADEQFF; DNA: TGTGCCAGCTCACTCCAACCTACTAGCGGGGGGGCCGATGAGCAGTTCTTC; V: TRBV18; J: TRBJ2-1; D: TRBD2; size: .
CDR3: CASSSGQGENSPLHF; DNA: TGCGCCAGCAGTTCAGGACAGGGAGAGAATTCACCCCTCCACTTT; V: TRBV10-1; J: TRBJ1-6; D: TRBD1; size: .
CDR3: CASSLQPGVSLIF; DNA: TGTGCCAGCAGCTTACAACCCGGGGTGTCCTTGATTTTC; V: TRBV7-2; J: TRBJ2-7; D: .; size: .
CDR3: CASSLRPIALAGYEQYF; DNA: TGTGCCAGCAGTTTACGGCCGATCGCACTAGCGGGATACGAGCAGTACTTC; V: TRBV27; J: TRBJ2-7; D: TRBD2; size: .
CDR3: CASSPKGVSGANVLTF; DNA: TGTGCCAGCAGCCCGAAGGGGGTCTCTGGGGCCAACGTCCTGACTTTC; V: TRBV27; J: TRBJ2-6; D: .; size: .
CDR3: CASSFAGVGETQYF; DNA: TGTGCCAGCAGTTTCGCGGGAGTAGGGGAGACCCAGTACTTC; V: TRBV27; J: TRBJ2-5; D: TRBD2; size: .
CDR3: CASSGQGQVNYGYTF; DNA: TGTGCCAGCAGTGGCCAGGGACAAGTCAACTATGGCTACACCTTC; V: TRBV28; J: TRBJ1-2; D: .; size: few
CDR3: CAISEIPGLAGSGANVLTF; DNA: TGTGCCATCAGTGAGATTCCGGGACTAGCGGGTTCCGGGGCCAACGTCCTGACTTTC; V: TRBV10-3; J: TRBJ2-6; D: TRBD2; size: .
CDR3: CASSRPSSGGISYEQYF; DNA: TGCGCCAGCAGCCGACCCAGTAGCGGGGGGATCTCCTACGAGCAGTACTTC; V: TRBV5-1; J: TRBJ2-7; D: TRBD2; size: .
CDR3: CASSSNPGRETQYF; DNA: TGTGCCAGCAGCTCGAACCCAGGGAGGGAGACCCAGTACTTC; V: TRBV7-8; J: TRBJ2-5; D: .; size: once
CDR3: CASSPRRGAGEQFF; DNA: TGCGCCAGCAGCCCTCGCCGGGGGGCAGGTGAGCAGTTCTTC; V: TRBV4-3; J: TRBJ2-1; D: .; size: .
CDR3: CASSPLGSGQGSLQPQHF; DNA: TGTGCCAGCTCACCACTGGGTTCGGGTCAGGGGAGTCTTCAGCCCCAGCATTTT; V: TRBV18; J: TRBJ1-5; D: .; size: .
CDR3: CASSQEAASVKDGYTF; DNA: TGTGCCAGCAGCCAAGAGGCGGCCTCGGTAAAAGATGGCTACACCTTC; V: TRBV3-1/TRBV3-2; J: TRBJ1-2; D: .; size: few
CDR3: CASSPTSSGAYEQYF; DNA: TGTGCCAGCTCACCAACCTCTAGCGGGGCCTACGAGCAGTACTTC; V: TRBV18; J: TRBJ2-7; D: TRBD2; size: .
CDR3: CASSSDSFSAEAFF; DNA: TGTGCCAGCAGCTCGGACAGCTTTAGCGCTGAAGCTTTCTTT; V: TRBV11-3; J: TRBJ1-1; D: .; size: .
CDR3: CATRGTNNYGYTF; DNA: TGTGCCACCCGAGGTACCAATAACTATGGCTACACCTTC; V: TRBV10-3; J: TRBJ1-2; D: .; size: .
CDR3: CASSLWTGDPEAFF; DNA: TGCGCCAGCAGCTTGTGGACAGGGGACCCTGAAGCTTTCTTT; V: TRBV5-1; J: TRBJ1-1; D: TRBD1; size: once